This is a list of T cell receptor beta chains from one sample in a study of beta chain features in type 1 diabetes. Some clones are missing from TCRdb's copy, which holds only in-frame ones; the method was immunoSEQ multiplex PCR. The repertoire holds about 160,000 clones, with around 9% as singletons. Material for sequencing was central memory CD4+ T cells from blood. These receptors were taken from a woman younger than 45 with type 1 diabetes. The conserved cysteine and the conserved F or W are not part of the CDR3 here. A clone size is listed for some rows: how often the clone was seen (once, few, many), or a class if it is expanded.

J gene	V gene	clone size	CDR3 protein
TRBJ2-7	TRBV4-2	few	ASSQDYNYEQY
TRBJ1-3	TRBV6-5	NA	ASRTPDRAGNTIY
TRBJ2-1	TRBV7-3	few	ASSRGITNEQF
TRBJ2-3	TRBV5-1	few	ASSSSGQGRTDTQY
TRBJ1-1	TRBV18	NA	ASSPGLGVPEAF
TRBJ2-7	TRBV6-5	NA	ASSAGQVVY
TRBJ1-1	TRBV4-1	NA	ASSQPDRKLIRNTEAF
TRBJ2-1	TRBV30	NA	AWTSGRDLQF
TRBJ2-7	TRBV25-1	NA	ASSRGSYEQY
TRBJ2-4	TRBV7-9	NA	ASSPGNIQY
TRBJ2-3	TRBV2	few	ASSAGSSTDTQY
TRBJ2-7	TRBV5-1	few	ASSLGLADEQY
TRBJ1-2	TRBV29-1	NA	SVGPGQDRGYT
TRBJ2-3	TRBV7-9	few	ASSWGTGDMDTQY
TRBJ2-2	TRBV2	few	ASSRDTGELF
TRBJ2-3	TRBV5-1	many	ASSEDSITDTQY
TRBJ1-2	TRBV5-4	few	ASSLESGQGGYT
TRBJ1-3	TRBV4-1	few	ASSQFSGRGINTIY
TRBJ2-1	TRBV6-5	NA	ASSYSSSGIYNEQF
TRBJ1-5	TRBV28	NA	ASSTHWGESNQPQH